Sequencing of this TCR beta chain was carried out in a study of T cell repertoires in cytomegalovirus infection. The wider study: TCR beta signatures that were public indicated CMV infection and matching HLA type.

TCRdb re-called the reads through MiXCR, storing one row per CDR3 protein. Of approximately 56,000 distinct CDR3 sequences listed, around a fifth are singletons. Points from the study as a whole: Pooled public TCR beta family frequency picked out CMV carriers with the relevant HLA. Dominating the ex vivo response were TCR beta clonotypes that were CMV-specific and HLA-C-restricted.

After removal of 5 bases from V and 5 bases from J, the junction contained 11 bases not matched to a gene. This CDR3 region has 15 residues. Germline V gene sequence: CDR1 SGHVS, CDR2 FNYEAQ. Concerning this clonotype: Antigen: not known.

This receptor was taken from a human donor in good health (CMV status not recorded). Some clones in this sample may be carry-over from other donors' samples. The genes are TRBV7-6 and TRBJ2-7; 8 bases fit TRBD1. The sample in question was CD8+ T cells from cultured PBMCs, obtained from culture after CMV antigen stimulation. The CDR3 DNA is TGTGCCAGCAGCACCCTCGGGACAGGTCTAAACGAGCAGTACTTC. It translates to CASSTLGTGLNEQYF.